Sequencing of this T cell receptor beta chain was carried out in a study of beta chain features in type 1 diabetes. Study overall: Examination of sorted cells across all samples involved about 99 million cells. Findings and limits, study-wide: Among patients with Type 1 diabetes, TCRB CDR3s were moderately but significantly shorter in every one of the four CD4+ subsets. Comparison showed that naive, central memory and Treg TCRB repertoires appeared more similar among patients than among healthy donors.

Turning to this clone: Its target is unknown. Other DNA sequences in the sample encode the same CDR3.

This CDR3 has 13 residues. The ends were cut back, 0 bases at V and 4 bases at J, with 6 bases in the middle. CDR1 is SEHNR, CDR2 FQNEAQ, per germline (reference sequence). As every portion of the isolated RNA was reverse transcribed, the sequencing read expressed TCRB transcripts. Only in-frame clones appear in the TCRdb table, and some are missing; sequencing was by immunoSEQ multiplex PCR. This table has about 700,000 clones, around 15% appearing once. This sequence joins TRBV7-9 and TRBJ2-5; the D gene is possibly TRBD2 (5 bases). The sequencing sample was made of naive CD4+ T cells from blood. This TCR was sampled from a man between 18 and 35 years old with type 1 diabetes. For the CDR3, the DNA is TGTGCCAGCAGCTTAGCGGGAGCAGAGACCCAGTACTTC. It codes for CASSLAGAETQYF.